This T cell receptor (beta chain) stems from a study of human T cells and chemical hapten exposure. The overall study: Patch tests of 0.01% DPC on the upper back were read at 6 days.

This sample's time point: patch test 2, 6 weeks after DPC sensitization. Described treatment: therapeutic diphenylcyclopropenone sensitization with weekly scalp DPC. TCRdb re-called the RACE reads through MiXCR, storing one row per CDR3 protein. Altogether roughly 69,000 distinct CDR3 sequences are present, 10% to 13% being singletons, with the ten largest covering around 6.8%. Germline V gene sequence: CDR1 KGHDR, CDR2 SFDVKD. V was trimmed by 4 bases and J by 6 bases, leaving 15 bases between them. This CDR3 is built from 14 residues. The sample holds a few counts of this clonotype. This receptor was taken from a woman aged 50 to 60 with alopecia areata. Some clones in this sample may be carry-over from other donors' samples. The sequencing used whole blood, collected in connection with sensitization to the hapten diphenylcyclopropenone (DPC). The chain links TRBV24-1 to TRBJ2-7; no firm D call. In DNA, the CDR3 is TGTGCCACCAGTGAACCCGGGCCCTCGGGCGAGCAGTACTTC. It encodes CATSEPGPSGEQYF.